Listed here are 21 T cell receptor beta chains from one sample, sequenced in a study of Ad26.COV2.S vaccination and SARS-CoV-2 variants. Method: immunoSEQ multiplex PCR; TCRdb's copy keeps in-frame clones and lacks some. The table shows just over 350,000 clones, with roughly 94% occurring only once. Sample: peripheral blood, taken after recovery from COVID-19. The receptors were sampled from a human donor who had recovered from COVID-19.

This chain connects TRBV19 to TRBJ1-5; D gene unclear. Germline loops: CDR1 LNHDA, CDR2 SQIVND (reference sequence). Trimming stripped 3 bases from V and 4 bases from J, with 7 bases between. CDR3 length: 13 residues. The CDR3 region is CASSMSGNQPQHF. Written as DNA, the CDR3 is TGTGCCAGTAGTATGTCTGGGAATCAGCCCCAGCATTTT.

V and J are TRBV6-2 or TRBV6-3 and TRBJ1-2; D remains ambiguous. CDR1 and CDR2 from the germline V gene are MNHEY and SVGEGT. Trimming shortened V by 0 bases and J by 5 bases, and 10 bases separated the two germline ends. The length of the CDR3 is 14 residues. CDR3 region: CASSYSTLVYGYTF. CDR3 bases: TGTGCCAGCAGTTACTCGACCCTAGTATATGGCTACACCTTC.

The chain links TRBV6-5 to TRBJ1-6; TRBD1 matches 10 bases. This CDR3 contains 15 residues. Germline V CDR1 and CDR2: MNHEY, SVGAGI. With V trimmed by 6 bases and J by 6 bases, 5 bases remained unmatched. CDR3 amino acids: CASRARTGGNSPLHF. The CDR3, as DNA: TGTGCCAGCAGAGCTCGGACAGGGGGTAATTCACCCCTCCACTTT.

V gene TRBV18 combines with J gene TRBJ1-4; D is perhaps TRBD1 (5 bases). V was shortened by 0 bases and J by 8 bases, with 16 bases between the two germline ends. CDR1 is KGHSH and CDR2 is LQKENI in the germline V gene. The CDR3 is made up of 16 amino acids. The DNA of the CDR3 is TGTGCCAGCTCACCACCGCCGACAGCCATAAGCGAAAAACTGTTTTTT. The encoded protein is CASSPPPTAISEKLFF.

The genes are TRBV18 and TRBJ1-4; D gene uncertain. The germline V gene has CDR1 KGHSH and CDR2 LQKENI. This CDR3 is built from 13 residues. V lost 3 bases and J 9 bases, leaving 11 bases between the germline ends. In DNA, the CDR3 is TGTGCCAGCTCACCGGGCGAGAGGAAAAAACTGTTTTTT. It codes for CASSPGERKKLFF. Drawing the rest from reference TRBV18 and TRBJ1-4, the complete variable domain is NAGVMQNPRHLVRRRGQEARLRCSPMKGHSHVYWYRQLPEEGLKFMVYLQKENIIDESGMPKERFSAEFPKEGPSILRIQQVVRGDSAAYFCASSPGERKKLFFGSGTQLSVL.

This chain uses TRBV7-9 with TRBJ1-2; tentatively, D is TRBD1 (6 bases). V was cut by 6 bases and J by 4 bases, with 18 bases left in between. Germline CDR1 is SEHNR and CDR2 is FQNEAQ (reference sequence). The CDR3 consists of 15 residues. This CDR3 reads CASRLGGALSYGYTF. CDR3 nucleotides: TGTGCCAGCAGGCTCGGGGGGGCTTTAAGCTATGGCTACACCTTC.

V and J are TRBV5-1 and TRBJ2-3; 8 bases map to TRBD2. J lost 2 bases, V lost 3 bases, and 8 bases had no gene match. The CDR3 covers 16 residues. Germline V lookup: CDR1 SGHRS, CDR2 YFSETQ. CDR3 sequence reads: CASSWNGGDLTDTQYF. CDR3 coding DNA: TGCGCCAGCAGCTGGAACGGGGGGGACCTCACAGATACGCAGTATTTT.

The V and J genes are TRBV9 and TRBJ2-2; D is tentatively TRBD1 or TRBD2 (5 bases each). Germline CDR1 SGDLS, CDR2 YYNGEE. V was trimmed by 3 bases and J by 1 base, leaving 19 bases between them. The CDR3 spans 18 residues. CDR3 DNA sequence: TGTGCCAGCAGCGCCCGGGGCCTTTCTACCTGGAACACCGGGGAGCTGTTTTTT. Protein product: CASSARGLSTWNTGELFF.

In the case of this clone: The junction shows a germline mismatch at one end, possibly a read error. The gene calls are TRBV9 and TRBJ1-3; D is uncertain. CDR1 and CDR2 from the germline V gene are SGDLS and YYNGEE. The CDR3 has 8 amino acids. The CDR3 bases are TGTGCCAGCGAAGAAGGAACTTTT. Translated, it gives CASEEGTF.

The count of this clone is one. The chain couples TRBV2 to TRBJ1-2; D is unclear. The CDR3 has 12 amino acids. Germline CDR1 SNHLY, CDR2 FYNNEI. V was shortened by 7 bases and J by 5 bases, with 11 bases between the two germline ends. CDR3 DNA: TGTGCCAGCACCTGGGCAGCGTATGGCTACACCTTC. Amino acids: CASTWAAYGYTF.

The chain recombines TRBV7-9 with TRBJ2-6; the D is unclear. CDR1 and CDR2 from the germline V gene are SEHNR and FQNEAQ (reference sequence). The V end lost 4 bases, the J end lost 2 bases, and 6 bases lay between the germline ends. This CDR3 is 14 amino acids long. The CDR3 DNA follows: TGTGCCAGCAGCTCTCCCCCTGGGGCCAACGTCCTGACTTTC. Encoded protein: CASSSPPGANVLTF.

The CDR3 reads CASSLGLAGSMQETQYF. The CDR3 DNA sequence: TGTGCCAGCAGCCTCGGACTAGCGGGGAGCATGCAAGAGACCCAGTACTTC. The chain has TRBV2 and TRBJ2-5; 12 bases are shared with TRBD2. The CDR3 has 17 residues. The ends lost 6 bases at V and 2 bases at J; junction bases unmatched: 10. Germline V lookup: CDR1 SNHLY, CDR2 FYNNEI.

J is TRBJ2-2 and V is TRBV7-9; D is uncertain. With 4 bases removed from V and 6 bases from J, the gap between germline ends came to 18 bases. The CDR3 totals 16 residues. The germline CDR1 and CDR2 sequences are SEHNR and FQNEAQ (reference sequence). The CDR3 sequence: CASSSLGSKGPGELFF. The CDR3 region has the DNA TGTGCCAGCAGCTCCCTGGGATCCAAAGGCCCCGGGGAGCTGTTTTTT. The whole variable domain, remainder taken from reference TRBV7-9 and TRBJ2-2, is DTGVSQNPRHKITKRGQNVTFRCDPISEHNRLYWYRQTLGQGPEFLTYFQNEAQLEKSRLLSDRFSAERPKGSFSTLEIQRTEQGDSAMYLCASSSLGSKGPGELFFGEGSRLTVL.

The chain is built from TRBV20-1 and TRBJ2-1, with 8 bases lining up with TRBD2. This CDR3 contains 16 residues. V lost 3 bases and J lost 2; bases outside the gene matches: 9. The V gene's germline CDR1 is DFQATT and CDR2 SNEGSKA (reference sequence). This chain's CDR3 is CSASRLAGGPYNEQFF. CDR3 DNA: TGCAGTGCTAGTCGCCTAGCGGGCGGACCCTACAATGAGCAGTTCTTC.

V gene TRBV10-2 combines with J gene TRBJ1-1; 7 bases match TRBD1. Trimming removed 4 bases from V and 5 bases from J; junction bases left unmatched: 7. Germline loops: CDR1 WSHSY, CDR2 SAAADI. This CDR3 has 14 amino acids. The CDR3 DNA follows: TGCGCCAGCAGTGTCAAGGGGGCATGGACTGAAGCTTTCTTT. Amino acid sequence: CASSVKGAWTEAFF.

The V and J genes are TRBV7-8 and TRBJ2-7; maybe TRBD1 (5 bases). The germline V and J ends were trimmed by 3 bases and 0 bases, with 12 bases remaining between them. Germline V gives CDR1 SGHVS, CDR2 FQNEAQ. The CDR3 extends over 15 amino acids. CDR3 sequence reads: CASSFNQGSSYEQYF. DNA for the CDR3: TGTGCCAGCAGCTTTAATCAGGGCAGCTCCTACGAGCAGTACTTC.

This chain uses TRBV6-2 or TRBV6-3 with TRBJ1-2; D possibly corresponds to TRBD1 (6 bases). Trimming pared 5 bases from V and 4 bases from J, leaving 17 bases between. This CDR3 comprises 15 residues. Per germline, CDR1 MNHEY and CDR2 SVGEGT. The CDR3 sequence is CASSDELQGFYGYTF. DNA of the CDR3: TGTGCCAGCAGTGACGAGTTACAGGGATTCTATGGCTACACCTTC.

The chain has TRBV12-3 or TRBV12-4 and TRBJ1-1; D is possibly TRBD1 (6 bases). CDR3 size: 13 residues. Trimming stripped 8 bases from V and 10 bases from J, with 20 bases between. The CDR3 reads CASLVIGGAGAFF. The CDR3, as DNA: TGTGCCAGCCTAGTTATCGGGGGGGCAGGAGCTTTCTTT.

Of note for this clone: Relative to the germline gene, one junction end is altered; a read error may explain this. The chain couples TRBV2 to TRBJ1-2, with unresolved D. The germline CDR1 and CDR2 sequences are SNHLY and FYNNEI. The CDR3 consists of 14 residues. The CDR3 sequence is CASNEEFGLGGYTF. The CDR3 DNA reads TGTGCCAGCAATGAAGAGTTTGGTTTAGGAGGCTACACCTTC.

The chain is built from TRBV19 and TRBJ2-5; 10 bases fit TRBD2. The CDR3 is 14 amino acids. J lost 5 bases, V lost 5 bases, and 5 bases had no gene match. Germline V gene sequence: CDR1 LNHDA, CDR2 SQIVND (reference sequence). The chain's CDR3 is CASSPAGGPETQYF. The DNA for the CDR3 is TGTGCCAGTAGTCCAGCGGGGGGGCCTGAGACCCAGTACTTC.

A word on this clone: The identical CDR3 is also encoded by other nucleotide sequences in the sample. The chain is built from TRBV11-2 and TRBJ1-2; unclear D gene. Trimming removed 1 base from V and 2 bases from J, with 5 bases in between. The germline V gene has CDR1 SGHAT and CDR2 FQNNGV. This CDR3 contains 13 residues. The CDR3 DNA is TGTGCCAGCAGCTTAGCTGGCAACTATGGCTACACCTTC. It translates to CASSLAGNYGYTF.